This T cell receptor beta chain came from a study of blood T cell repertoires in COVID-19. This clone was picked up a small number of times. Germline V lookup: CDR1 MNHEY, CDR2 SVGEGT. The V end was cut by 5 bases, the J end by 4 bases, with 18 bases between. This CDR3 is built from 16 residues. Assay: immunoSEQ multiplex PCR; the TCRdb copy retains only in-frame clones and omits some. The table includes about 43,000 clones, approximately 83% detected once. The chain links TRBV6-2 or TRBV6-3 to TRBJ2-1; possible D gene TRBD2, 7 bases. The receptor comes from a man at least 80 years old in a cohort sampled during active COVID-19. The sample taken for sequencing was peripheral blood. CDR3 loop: CASSLITGRGYNEQFF. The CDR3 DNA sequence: TGTGCCAGCAGTCTCATAACAGGGAGGGGATACAATGAGCAGTTCTTC.